These 18 T cell receptor beta chains were all obtained from the same sample, sequenced in a study of blood T cell repertoires in COVID-19. Sequenced by immunoSEQ multiplex PCR; TCRdb stores in-frame clones only, minus some. In the table there are 250,000 or so clones, about 91% of which are singletons. The sequencing sample was made of PBMCs or T cells enriched from blood (not recorded which). The receptors were sampled from a woman aged 40 to 50 with acute COVID-19.

CDR3 sequence (DNA): TGTGCCAGCAGTTCGCTAGCGGGATTCACAGATACGCAGTATTTT. This sequence encodes CASSSLAGFTDTQYF. V is TRBV28 and J is TRBJ2-3; 9 nucleotides align to TRBD2. Losses at the gene ends were 4 bases for V and 2 bases for J; bases not matched to a gene: 4. The length of the CDR3 is 15 residues. Looked up from germline, CDR1 is MDHEN and CDR2 is SYDVKM.

The rearrangement links TRBV7-8 to TRBJ1-2; D unclear. The CDR3 has 14 amino acids. Germline values: CDR1 SGHVS, CDR2 FQNEAQ. The germline V and J ends were trimmed by 7 bases and 0 bases, with 12 bases remaining between them. As DNA, the CDR3 is TGTGCCAGCACCCCCAGGCACGCTAACTATGGCTACACCTTC. This encodes CASTPRHANYGYTF.

This clone was picked up a small number of times. The chain is built from TRBV20-1 and TRBJ2-1, with D maybe TRBD2 (6 bases). Germline-derived CDR1 and CDR2 are DFQATT and SNEGSKA (reference sequence). The CDR3 sequence is 11 residues long. With 6 bases removed from V and 8 bases from J, the gap between germline ends came to 11 bases. The DNA for the CDR3 is TGCAGTGCGCGGGACTTCCATGAGCAGTTCTTC. This encodes CSARDFHEQFF.

The chain uses TRBV29-1 and TRBJ2-1, with TRBD2 identical over 11 bases. The J segment lost 9 bases and the V segment lost 3 bases, leaving 4 bases of the junction unmatched. The CDR3 sequence is 13 residues long. Germline CDR1 reads SQVTM; CDR2 reads ANQGSEA. CDR3 protein: CSVETSGDVEQFF. Written as DNA, the CDR3 is TGCAGCGTTGAGACTAGCGGGGACGTTGAGCAGTTCTTC.

This rearrangement joins TRBV19 to TRBJ1-5, with 7 bases matching TRBD1. V lost 8 bases and J lost 7; bases outside the gene matches: 14. CDR3 length equals 15 residues. The V gene's germline CDR1 is LNHDA and CDR2 SQIVND (reference sequence). The CDR3, as DNA: TGTGCCAGTCGGCAAAACAGGGCAGGGGGACAGCCCCAGCATTTT. Translation: CASRQNRAGGQPQHF. Complete variable domain (other parts from reference TRBV19 and TRBJ1-5): DGGITQSPKYLFRKEGQNVTLSCEQNLNHDAMYWYRQDPGQGLRLIYYSQIVNDFQKGDIAEGYSVSREKKESFPLTVTSAQKNPTAFYLCASRQNRAGGQPQHFGDGTRLSIL.

The chain carries TRBV19 and TRBJ1-2; the D gene is possibly TRBD1 (6 bases). Germline V gene data show CDR1 as LNHDA and CDR2 as SQIVND (reference sequence). This CDR3 comprises 13 residues. The V end was cut by 6 bases, the J end by 4 bases, with 12 bases between. CDR3 nucleotides: TGTGCCAGTAGCAGCAGGGGTGGCTATGGCTACACCTTC. Protein: CASSSRGGYGYTF.

J is TRBJ2-7 and V is TRBV27; 7 positions agree with TRBD1. Germline V gives CDR1 MNHEY, CDR2 SMNVEV (reference sequence). The CDR3 has 14 amino acids. V dropped 3 bases and J dropped 7; count of bases not matched to a gene: 9. The chain's CDR3 is CASSFSGTVREQYF. Written as DNA, the CDR3 is TGTGCCAGCAGTTTCTCCGGGACAGTTCGGGAGCAGTACTTC.

The V call is TRBV7-2, the J call TRBJ2-1, with D perhaps matching TRBD2 (5 bases). V lost 6 bases, J lost 4 bases, and 22 bases lay in between. The CDR3 runs to 17 residues. The germline CDR1 and CDR2 sequences are SGHTA and FQGNSA. The CDR3 is CASSLNPSGPLYNEQFF. Here the CDR3 DNA reads TGTGCCAGCAGTCTAAACCCAAGCGGACCTCTATACAATGAGCAGTTCTTC.

CDR3: CASSPQGGGNTIYF. DNA for the CDR3: TGTGCCAGCAGCCCGCAGGGAGGCGGAAACACCATATATTTT. The gene calls are TRBV6-5 and TRBJ1-3; D may be TRBD1 (5 bases). V was shortened by 6 bases and J by 4 bases, with 13 bases between the two germline ends. The CDR3 runs to 14 residues. CDR1 is MNHEY and CDR2 is SVGAGI in the germline V gene.

This chain links TRBV6-5 with TRBJ1-5, with a weak D call TRBD1 (6 bases). CDR3 size: 15 residues. Per germline, CDR1 MNHEY and CDR2 SVGAGI. V lost 6 bases and J 2 bases, leaving 14 bases between the germline ends. This chain's CDR3 is CASSPTTGRNQPQHF. CDR3 coding DNA: TGTGCCAGCAGCCCCACGACAGGACGCAATCAGCCCCAGCATTTT.

The V call is TRBV12-5, the J call TRBJ1-1; 7 bases line up with TRBD1. With V trimmed by 6 bases and J by 0 bases, 4 bases remained unmatched. This CDR3 is 14 amino acids long. In germline, CDR1 is LGHNT, CDR2 FRNRAP. CDR3 in amino acids: CASGGTVMNTEAFF. CDR3 nucleotides: TGTGCTAGTGGGGGGACAGTGATGAACACTGAAGCTTTCTTT.

The chain employs TRBV27 and TRBJ2-7; D not certain. Trimming stripped 8 bases from V and 0 bases from J, with 5 bases between. The V gene's germline CDR1 is MNHEY and CDR2 SMNVEV (reference sequence). The CDR3 is made up of 11 amino acids. CDR3 loop: CASPSSYEQYV. The DNA for the CDR3 is TGTGCCAGCCCTAGCTCCTACGAGCAGTACGTC.

J is TRBJ2-7 and V is TRBV10-3; TRBD2 agrees at 7 bases. The CDR3 sequence is 16 residues long. V was pared by 4 bases and J by 0 bases, with 9 bases of the junction left unmatched. Germline V CDR1 and CDR2: ENHRY, SYGVKD. The CDR3 DNA is TGTGCCATCAGTGCCAGTTTTAGCGGGTACTCCTACGAGCAGTACGTC. It yields the protein CAISASFSGYSYEQYV.

The V call is TRBV10-1, the J call TRBJ2-3; TRBD1 is a possible D gene (6 bases). Germline V gives CDR1 WNHNN, CDR2 SYGVQD (reference sequence). V was cut by 5 bases and J by 0 bases, with 9 bases left in between. The CDR3 runs 14 residues. This chain's CDR3 is CASSPGQSTDTQYF. The CDR3 DNA is TGCGCCAGCAGTCCTGGACAGAGCACAGATACGCAGTATTTT.

The J gene is TRBJ1-1, the V gene TRBV5-4; D remains ambiguous. In germline, CDR1 is SGHNT, CDR2 YYREEE (reference sequence). Trimming took 4 bases from V and 3 from J, leaving 16 bases between them. CDR3 length equals 15 residues. CDR3 protein: CASSPATYRDTEAFF. CDR3 nucleotide sequence: TGTGCCAGCAGCCCGGCGACGTATCGGGACACTGAAGCTTTCTTT.

This rearrangement joins TRBV7-2 to TRBJ2-4; maybe TRBD2 (5 bases). Per germline, CDR1 SGHTA and CDR2 FQGNSA. This CDR3 has 15 amino acids. Trimming left V 0 bases short and J 1 base short, with 7 bases between. CDR3 in DNA: TGTGCCAGCAGCTTAGCGGGCGGGGCCAAAAACATTCAGTACTTC. Translating it yields CASSLAGGAKNIQYF.

The chain combines TRBV5-5 with TRBJ1-1, with 10 bases that match TRBD1. Germline V CDR1 and CDR2: SGHKS, YYEKEE (reference sequence). Trimming removed 2 bases from V and 3 bases from J; junction bases left unmatched: 4. CDR3 length: 15 amino acids. The CDR3 sequence: CASSFDRGLDTEAFF. The CDR3 DNA is TGTGCCAGCAGCTTCGACAGGGGGCTGGACACTGAAGCTTTCTTT. Full variable domain (missing parts from reference TRBV5-5 and TRBJ1-1): DAGVTQSPTHLIKTRGQQVTLRCSPISGHKSVSWYQQVLGQGPQFIFQYYEKEERGRGNFPDRFSARQFPNYSSELNVNALLLGDSALYLCASSFDRGLDTEAFFGQGTRLTVV.

The chain combines TRBV24-1 with TRBJ1-5; D is perhaps TRBD1 (5 bases). Germline V gene lookup returns CDR1 KGHDR and CDR2 SFDVKD. V shed 10 bases and J shed 6 bases, with 15 bases lying between them. This CDR3 comprises 13 residues. CDR3 loop: CATNAGPGQPQHF. DNA for the CDR3: TGTGCCACAAACGCAGGGCCTGGTCAGCCCCAGCATTTT.